The 27 T cell receptor beta chains listed next were all sequenced from one sample in a study of cytomegalovirus exposure and HLA in healthy donors (dated by TCRdb to about 2017). Receptor amplification or capture employed the immunoSEQ multiplex PCR assay. A mixture of 60 forward primers for TCR Vbeta segments and 13 reverse primers for TCR Jbeta segments was used in the multiplex PCR. The immuneACCESS repertoire file appears here via TCRdb, limited to in-frame rearrangements. These files lack a portion of the clones; in checked studies, under half of the deficit traces to unresolved V genes, and the cause of the others is not known. Here the sample has about 130,000 clones; about four fifths occur a single time. 10% to 12% of the sample comes from the top ten. Sample: PBMCs. These receptors were taken from a male donor in good health and CMV-seropositive.

CDR3 nucleotide sequence: TGCGCCAGCAGTCACATACCGACTGGATCGTACGGCAGAATCTCCTACGAGCAGTACTTC. Translated, it gives CASSHIPTGSYGRISYEQYF. The chain uses TRBV23-1 and TRBJ2-7; D is ambiguous. TRBV23-1 is reported as an ORF; its role is uncertain. Trimming left V 3 bases short and J 0 bases short, with 27 bases between. CDR3 length: 20 residues.

This chain connects TRBV28 to TRBJ2-1, with 8 bases lining up with TRBD1. The trim removed 5 bases at V and 2 bases at J, leaving 8 bases unmatched. CDR1 and CDR2 from the germline V gene are MDHEN and SYDVKM. CDR3 size: 16 residues. The CDR3 DNA sequence: TGTGCCAGCAGTCCAGGCAGGGGGCAGGCCTACAATGAGCAGTTCTTC. Its translation is CASSPGRGQAYNEQFF. Using reference TRBV28 and TRBJ2-1 for the parts outside the CDR3, the full variable domain is DVKVTQSSRYLVKRTGEKVFLECVQDMDHENMFWYRQDPGLGLRLIYFSYDVKMKEKGDIPEGYSVSREKKERFSLILESASTNQTSMYLCASSPGRGQAYNEQFFGPGTRLTVL.

The chain links TRBV9 to TRBJ2-2; the D is unclear. Per germline, CDR1 SGDLS and CDR2 YYNGEE. The CDR3 length is 13 residues. The V and J ends lost 0 bases and 6 bases respectively, with 6 bases between them. DNA of the CDR3: TGTGCCAGCAGCGTAGTATCCTCCGGGGAGCTGTTTTTT. Amino acids: CASSVVSSGELFF. The full variable domain, rest sourced from reference TRBV9 and TRBJ2-2, is DSGVTQTPKHLITATGQRVTLRCSPRSGDLSVYWYQQSLDQGLQFLIQYYNGEERAKGNILERFSAQQFPDLHSELNLSSLELGDSALYFCASSVVSSGELFFGEGSRLTVL.

This chain links TRBV14 with TRBJ2-7; 7 bases agree with TRBD1. The V segment lost 3 bases and the J segment 5 bases; nucleotides outside the gene matches: 7. CDR3 size: 14 residues. Looked up from germline, CDR1 is SGHDN and CDR2 is FVKESK. Here the CDR3 DNA reads TGTGCCAGCAGCCATCATAAGGGGGCCCACGAGCAGTACTTC. Translated, it gives CASSHHKGAHEQYF.

This chain joins TRBV6-5 and TRBJ2-2, with D maybe TRBD2 (6 bases). Germline CDR1 and CDR2: MNHEY and SVGAGI. V lost 7 bases and J lost 0, with 9 bases in between. The CDR3 length is 14 residues. In DNA, the CDR3 is TGTGCCAGCAAGGAGGGAACGAACACCGGGGAGCTGTTTTTT. The encoded protein is CASKEGTNTGELFF.

The chain is built from TRBV5-5 and TRBJ2-1; a weak D match, TRBD1 (5 bases). Germline V gives CDR1 SGHKS, CDR2 YYEKEE (reference sequence). V was clipped by 2 bases and J by 8 bases, with 14 bases between them. The CDR3 loop spans 14 amino acids. Written as DNA, the CDR3 is TGTGCCAGCAGCTTATCGACAGTAACAGATGAGCAGTTCTTC. This encodes CASSLSTVTDEQFF.

The genes are TRBV7-8 and TRBJ2-5; the D is unclear. Germline assignment: CDR1 SGHVS and CDR2 FQNEAQ. The CDR3 covers 11 residues. V was cut by 5 bases and J by 4 bases, with 5 bases left in between. The CDR3: CASSPRETQYF. CDR3 sequence (DNA): TGTGCCAGCAGCCCCCGAGAGACCCAGTACTTC.

This sequence joins TRBV14 and TRBJ2-7; 9 bases match TRBD1. From germline, CDR1 is SGHDN and CDR2 FVKESK. CDR3 length equals 15 residues. The trim removed 4 bases at V and 6 bases at J, leaving 10 bases unmatched. CDR3 DNA sequence: TGTGCCAGCAGCCCATTTTGGACAGGGGCTCGCGAGCAGTACTTC. Translation: CASSPFWTGAREQYF.

This sequence joins TRBV28 and TRBJ1-3, with 7 bases fitting TRBD1. J gave up 4 bases and V 3 bases, and 6 bases lay outside the gene matches. CDR3 length: 15 residues. Germline CDR1 is MDHEN and CDR2 is SYDVKM. CDR3 bases: TGTGCCAGCAGTTTTACCCGACAGGGAGGAAACACCATATATTTT. Protein sequence: CASSFTRQGGNTIYF.

This clone was counted between two and nine times. CDR3 in amino acids: CASSLEGQAVSGNTIYF. DNA of the CDR3: TGCGCCAGCAGCTTGGAAGGTCAGGCAGTCTCTGGAAACACCATATATTTT. The chain couples TRBV5-1 to TRBJ1-3; no reliable D call. Trimming took 0 bases from V and 0 from J, leaving 13 bases between them. The CDR3 has 17 amino acids. CDR1 and CDR2 from the germline V gene are SGHRS and YFSETQ.

The V call is TRBV9, the J call TRBJ2-7; 7 nucleotides line up with TRBD2. CDR3 size: 14 residues. V dropped 4 bases and J dropped 3; count of bases not matched to a gene: 7. Germline-derived CDR1 and CDR2 are SGDLS and YYNGEE. CDR3 region: CASSPRGWGYEQYF. The CDR3 bases are TGTGCCAGCAGCCCGCGGGGGTGGGGCTACGAGCAGTACTTC.

This chain joins TRBV6-5 and TRBJ2-3; the D gene is possibly TRBD2 (6 bases). The V end lost 2 bases, the J end lost 6 bases, and 15 bases lay between the germline ends. The CDR3 consists of 15 residues. Germline lookup yields CDR1 MNHEY and CDR2 SVGAGI. For the CDR3, the DNA is TGTGCCAGCAGTTACGAGGGGACTGCCGGGGATACGCAGTATTTT. This encodes CASSYEGTAGDTQYF.

This clone was picked up a small number of times. V and J are TRBV7-2 and TRBJ2-3, with D maybe TRBD1 (6 bases). V lost 5 bases and J 2 bases, leaving 17 bases between the germline ends. The germline V gene encodes CDR1 SGHTA and CDR2 FQGNSA. The CDR3 totals 16 residues. The CDR3 coding sequence is TGTGCCAGCAGCCCTTTGGGACAAGGATACACAGATACGCAGTATTTT. Encoded protein: CASSPLGQGYTDTQYF.

The chain combines TRBV6-4 with TRBJ1-5, with 7 bases that match TRBD1. Germline CDR1 reads MRHNA; CDR2 reads SNTAGT. This CDR3 spans 13 amino acids. After removal of 3 bases from V and 7 bases from J, the junction contained 3 bases not matched to a gene. The CDR3 sequence: CASSETGRQPQHF. CDR3 sequence (DNA): TGTGCCAGCAGTGAGACAGGGCGGCAGCCCCAGCATTTT.

The chain links TRBV19 to TRBJ2-5; D possibly corresponds to TRBD1 (5 bases). With the DNA end fitting TRBJ2-7 better, the J assignment may be wrong. Germline V gene data show CDR1 as LNHDA and CDR2 as SQIVND (reference sequence). The CDR3 sequence is 15 residues long. The CDR3 spells CASSIGPGIGAEQYF. Here the CDR3 DNA reads TGTGCCAGTAGTATCGGCCCAGGAATAGGGGCCGAGCAGTACTTC.

This clone has more than one count but fewer than ten. The chain recombines TRBV7-9 with TRBJ2-7, with TRBD2 matching 13 bases. Trimming cost V 4 bases and J 7 bases; bases outside gene matches: 4. The CDR3 is 14 amino acids. Germline CDR1 is SEHNR and CDR2 is FQNEAQ (reference sequence). The CDR3 loop is CASSYLGLAGEQYF. The CDR3 DNA reads as TGTGCCAGCAGCTATTTGGGACTAGCGGGAGAGCAGTACTTC.

The chain links TRBV10-3 to TRBJ2-7, with 7 bases fitting TRBD1. The V and J ends lost 10 bases and 0 bases, in that order; junction bases with no gene match: 9. CDR1 is ENHRY and CDR2 is SYGVKD in the germline V gene. The CDR3 consists of 14 residues. The CDR3 DNA reads as TGTGCCACCCTAGGGGGCGAAAGCTCCTACGAGCAGTACTTC. Amino acid sequence: CATLGGESSYEQYF.

Turning to this clone: Within the sample, other DNA sequences also encode this same CDR3. The chain carries TRBV18 and TRBJ2-7, with 12 bases lining up with TRBD2. This CDR3 is built from 14 residues. V trimming: 2 bases; J trimming: 4 bases; junction bases outside the gene matches: 0. Germline V gene data show CDR1 as KGHSH and CDR2 as LQKENI. The chain's CDR3 is CASSPGTSGYEQYF. For the CDR3, the DNA is TGTGCCAGCTCACCAGGGACTAGCGGGTACGAGCAGTACTTC.

This chain joins TRBV27 and TRBJ2-5, with D possibly being TRBD1 (6 bases). The CDR3 loop spans 13 amino acids. Trimming removed 4 bases at V and 5 bases at J, with 11 bases between. Germline V gene lookup returns CDR1 MNHEY and CDR2 SMNVEV (reference sequence). CDR3 bases: TGTGCCAGCAGTTGGGGGCGGAGGGAGACCCAGTACTTC. This translates into CASSWGRRETQYF.

The genes are TRBV28 and TRBJ1-1; 7 bases line up with TRBD1. V trimming: 6 bases; J trimming: 3 bases; junction bases outside the gene matches: 4. Per the germline V gene, CDR1 is MDHEN and CDR2 is SYDVKM. This CDR3 has 13 amino acids. In DNA, the CDR3 is TGTGCCAGCAGCGGACAGGTGGACACTGAAGCTTTCTTT. Its protein is CASSGQVDTEAFF.

The rearrangement links TRBV4-1 to TRBJ2-7; 13 positions agree with TRBD2. The CDR3 consists of 19 residues. The J segment lost 2 bases and the V segment lost 0 bases, leaving 10 bases of the junction unmatched. Germline V gene sequence: CDR1 MGHRA, CDR2 YSYEKL. CDR3 nucleotide sequence: TGCGCCAGCAGCCAAGATTTCCGGGTACTAGCGGGAGGGCCCTACGAGCAGTACTTC. It specifies CASSQDFRVLAGGPYEQYF.

The chain employs TRBV7-9 and TRBJ2-1; maybe TRBD2 (5 bases). Trimming cost V 6 bases and J 5 bases, with 14 bases left between them. This CDR3 has 14 amino acids. CDR1 is SEHNR and CDR2 is FQNEAQ in the germline V gene (reference sequence). CDR3: CASSSEVGNNEQFF. The CDR3 DNA reads TGTGCCAGCAGTAGCGAAGTGGGGAACAATGAGCAGTTCTTC.

The chain employs TRBV5-6 and TRBJ2-2; no clear D. This CDR3 spans 13 amino acids. V was clipped by 0 bases and J by 8 bases, with 8 bases between them. Germline V gene data show CDR1 as SGHDT and CDR2 as YYEEEE. CDR3 loop: CASSLDRRGELFF. CDR3 coding DNA: TGTGCCAGCAGCTTGGACCGGAGAGGGGAGCTGTTTTTT. Drawing the rest from reference TRBV5-6 and TRBJ2-2, the complete variable domain is DAGVTQSPTHLIKTRGQQVTLRCSPKSGHDTVSWYQQALGQGPQFIFQYYEEEERQRGNFPDRFSGHQFPNYSSELNVNALLLGDSALYLCASSLDRRGELFFGEGSRLTVL.

A single count supports this clone. The rearrangement uses TRBV6-5 and TRBJ1-1; no reliable D call. Per germline, CDR1 MNHEY and CDR2 SVGAGI. The V and J ends lost 3 bases and 2 bases respectively, with 10 bases between them. This CDR3 contains 14 residues. Written as DNA, the CDR3 is TGTGCCAGCAGTTATGGGAGGGCCAACACTGAAGCTTTCTTT. Residues: CASSYGRANTEAFF.

The chain carries TRBV15 and TRBJ2-5; D possibly corresponds to TRBD1 (6 bases). The V gene lost 3 bases and the J gene lost 11 bases, with 22 bases spanning the gap. CDR3 size: 15 residues. Germline V lookup: CDR1 LNHNV, CDR2 YYDKDF (reference sequence). The CDR3 region is CATSSLKGDPREQYF. The CDR3 DNA reads TGTGCCACCAGCAGCCTAAAGGGGGACCCTCGAGAGCAGTACTTC.

J is TRBJ2-7 and V is TRBV11-2; D gene unclear. V was cut by 0 bases and J by 4 bases, with 4 bases left in between. Germline-derived CDR1 and CDR2 are SGHAT and FQNNGV. The CDR3 loop spans 12 amino acids. Written as DNA, the CDR3 is TGTGCCAGCAGCTTAGATCTTTACGAGCAGTACTTC. Amino acids: CASSLDLYEQYF. The entire variable domain, with the rest obtained from reference TRBV11-2 and TRBJ2-7, is as follows: EAGVAQSPRYKIIEKRQSVAFWCNPISGHATLYWYQQILGQGPKLLIQFQNNGVVDDSQLPKDRFSAERLKGVDSTLKIQPAKLEDSAVYLCASSLDLYEQYFGPGTRLTVT.

CDR3 bases: TGTGCCAGTAGTATATCGGCGGCTAGCGGACTCTACGAGCAGTACTTC. Amino acid sequence: CASSISAASGLYEQYF. The chain recombines TRBV19 with TRBJ2-7; 7 nucleotides line up with TRBD2. V trimming: 2 bases; J trimming: 3 bases; junction bases outside the gene matches: 10. This CDR3 has 16 amino acids. The germline V gene has CDR1 LNHDA and CDR2 SQIVND (reference sequence).